This TCR beta chain was found in a study of control samples from healthy donors and cancer patients. The CDR3 is 15 amino acids. From germline, CDR1 is SGHKS and CDR2 YYEKEE (reference sequence). V lost 0 bases, J lost 2 bases, and 12 bases lay in between. Libraries were prepared by immunoSEQ multiplex PCR; TCRdb keeps only in-frame clonotypes and omits some of them. The data contain about 40,000 clones, roughly 92% of them seen just once; the ten biggest clones take up about 3.5%. This receptor was obtained from a woman between 50 and 59 years old in good health. Sequenced input: blood. V and J are TRBV5-5 and TRBJ2-7; perhaps TRBD2 as D (5 bases). As DNA, the CDR3 is TGTGCCAGCAGCTTGGGACTTAGCGCGGCCTACGAGCAGTACTTC. This codes for CASSLGLSAAYEQYF. The complete variable domain, with remaining parts taken from reference TRBV5-5 and TRBJ2-7, reads DAGVTQSPTHLIKTRGQQVTLRCSPISGHKSVSWYQQVLGQGPQFIFQYYEKEERGRGNFPDRFSARQFPNYSSELNVNALLLGDSALYLCASSLGLSAAYEQYFGPGTRLTVT.